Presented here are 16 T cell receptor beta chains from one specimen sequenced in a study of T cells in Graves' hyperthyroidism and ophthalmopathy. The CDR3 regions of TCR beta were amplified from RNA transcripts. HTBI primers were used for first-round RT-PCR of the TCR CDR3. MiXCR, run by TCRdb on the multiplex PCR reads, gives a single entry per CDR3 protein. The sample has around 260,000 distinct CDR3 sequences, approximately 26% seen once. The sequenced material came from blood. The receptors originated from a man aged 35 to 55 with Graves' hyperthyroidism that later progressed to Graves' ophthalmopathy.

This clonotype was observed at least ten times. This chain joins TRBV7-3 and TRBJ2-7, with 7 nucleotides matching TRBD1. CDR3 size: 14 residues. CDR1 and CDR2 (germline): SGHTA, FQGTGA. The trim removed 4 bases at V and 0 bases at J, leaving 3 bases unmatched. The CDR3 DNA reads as TGTGCCAGCAGCTCTACAGGGGACTCCTACGAGCAGTACTTC. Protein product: CASSSTGDSYEQYF.

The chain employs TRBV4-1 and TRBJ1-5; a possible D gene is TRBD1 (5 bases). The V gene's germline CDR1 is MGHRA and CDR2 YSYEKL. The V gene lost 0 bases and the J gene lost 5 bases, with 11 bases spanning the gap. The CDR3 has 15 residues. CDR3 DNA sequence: TGCGCCAGCAGCCAAGATCGACAGAAGCATCAGCCCCAGCATTTT. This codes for CASSQDRQKHQPQHF.

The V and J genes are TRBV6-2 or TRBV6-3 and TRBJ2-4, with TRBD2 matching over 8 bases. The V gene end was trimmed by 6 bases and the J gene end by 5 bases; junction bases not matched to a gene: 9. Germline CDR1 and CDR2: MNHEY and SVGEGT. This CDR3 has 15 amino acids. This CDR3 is CASRSPPAGENIQYF. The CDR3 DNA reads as TGTGCCAGCAGATCCCCCCCAGCGGGGGAAAACATTCAGTACTTC.

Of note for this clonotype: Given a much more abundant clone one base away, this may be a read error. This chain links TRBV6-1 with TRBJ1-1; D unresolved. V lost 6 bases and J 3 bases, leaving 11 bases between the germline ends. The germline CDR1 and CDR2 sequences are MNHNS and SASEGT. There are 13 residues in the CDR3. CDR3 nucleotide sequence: TGTGCCAGCAGAAAACACAAGGACACTGAAGCTTTCTTT. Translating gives CASRKHKDTEAFF.

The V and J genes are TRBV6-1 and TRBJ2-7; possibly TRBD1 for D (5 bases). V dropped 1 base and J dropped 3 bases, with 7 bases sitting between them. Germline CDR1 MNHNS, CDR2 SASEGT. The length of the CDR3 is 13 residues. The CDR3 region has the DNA TGTGCCAGCAGTGAAGGCGACAGCTACGAGCAGTACTTC. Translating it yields CASSEGDSYEQYF.

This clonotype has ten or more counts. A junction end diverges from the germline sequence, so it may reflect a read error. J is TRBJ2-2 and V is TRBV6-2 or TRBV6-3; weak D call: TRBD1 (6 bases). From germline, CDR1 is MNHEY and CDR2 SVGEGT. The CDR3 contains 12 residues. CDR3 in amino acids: CTARTVYGELFF. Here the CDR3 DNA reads TGTACCGCCAGGACAGTTTACGGGGAGCTGTTTTTC.

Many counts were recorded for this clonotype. The CDR3: CASSSPPGTREGGYTF. CDR3 nucleotides: TGTGCCAGTAGTTCGCCGCCCGGGACGCGAGAAGGTGGCTACACCTTC. The gene calls are TRBV19 and TRBJ1-2; the D gene is possibly TRBD1 (5 bases). V lost 5 bases and J lost 7, with 23 bases in between. CDR1 is LNHDA, CDR2 SQIVND, per germline (reference sequence). This CDR3 is 16 amino acids long.

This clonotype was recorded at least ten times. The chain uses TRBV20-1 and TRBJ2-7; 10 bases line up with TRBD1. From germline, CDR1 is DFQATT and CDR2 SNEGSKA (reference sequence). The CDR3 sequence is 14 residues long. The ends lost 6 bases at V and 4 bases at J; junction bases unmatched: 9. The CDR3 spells CSAPSGTGVYEQYF. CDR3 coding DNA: TGCAGTGCCCCTTCCGGGACAGGGGTTTACGAGCAGTACTTC.

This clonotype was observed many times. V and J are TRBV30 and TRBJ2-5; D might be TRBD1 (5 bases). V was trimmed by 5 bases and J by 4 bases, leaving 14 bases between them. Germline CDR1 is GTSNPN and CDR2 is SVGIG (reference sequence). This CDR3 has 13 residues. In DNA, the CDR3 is TGTGCCTGGGCGAAGGGGCTGGGAGAGACCCAGTACTTC. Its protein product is CAWAKGLGETQYF.

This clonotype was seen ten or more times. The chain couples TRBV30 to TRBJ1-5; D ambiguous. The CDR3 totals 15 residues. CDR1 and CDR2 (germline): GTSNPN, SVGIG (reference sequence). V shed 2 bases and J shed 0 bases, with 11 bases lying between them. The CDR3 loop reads CAWSYYQDSNQPQHF. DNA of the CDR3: TGTGCCTGGAGTTATTACCAGGATAGCAATCAGCCCCAGCATTTT.

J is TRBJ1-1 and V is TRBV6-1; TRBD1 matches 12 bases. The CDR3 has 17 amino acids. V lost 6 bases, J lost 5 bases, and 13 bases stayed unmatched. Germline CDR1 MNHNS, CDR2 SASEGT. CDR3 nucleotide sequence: TGTGCCAGCAGGCCGGGACAGGGGGCGCCTAGTGGTACTGAAGCTTTCTTT. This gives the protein CASRPGQGAPSGTEAFF.

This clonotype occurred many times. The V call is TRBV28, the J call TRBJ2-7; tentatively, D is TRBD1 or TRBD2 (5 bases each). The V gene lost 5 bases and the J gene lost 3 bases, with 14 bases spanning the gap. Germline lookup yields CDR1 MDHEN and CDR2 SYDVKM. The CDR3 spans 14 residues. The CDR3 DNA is TGTGCCAGCAGTAGGGGTGCGGGTTACTACGAGCAGTACTTC. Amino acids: CASSRGAGYYEQYF.

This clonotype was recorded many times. The CDR3 region has the DNA TGTGCCAGCAGCTTCAGCAGGGATGGCTACACCTTC. Translating gives CASSFSRDGYTF. The J gene is TRBJ1-2, the V gene TRBV7-8; the D gene is possibly TRBD1 (5 bases). V lost 3 bases and J 6 bases, leaving 8 bases between the germline ends. The CDR3 has 12 amino acids. Germline CDR1 SGHVS, CDR2 FQNEAQ.

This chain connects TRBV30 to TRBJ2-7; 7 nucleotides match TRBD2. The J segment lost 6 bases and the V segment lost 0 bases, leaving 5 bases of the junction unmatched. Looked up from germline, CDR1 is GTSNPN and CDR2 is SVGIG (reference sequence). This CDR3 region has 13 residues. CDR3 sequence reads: CAWSVTSVGEQYF. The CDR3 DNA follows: TGTGCCTGGAGTGTTACTAGCGTCGGCGAGCAGTACTTC.

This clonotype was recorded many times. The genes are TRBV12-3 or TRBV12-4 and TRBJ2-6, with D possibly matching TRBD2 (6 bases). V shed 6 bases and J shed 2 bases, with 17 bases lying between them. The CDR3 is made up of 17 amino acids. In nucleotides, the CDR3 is TGTGCCAGCAGCTGGAGGGTTTCACAAGCTGGGGCCAACGTCCTGACTTTC. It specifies CASSWRVSQAGANVLTF.

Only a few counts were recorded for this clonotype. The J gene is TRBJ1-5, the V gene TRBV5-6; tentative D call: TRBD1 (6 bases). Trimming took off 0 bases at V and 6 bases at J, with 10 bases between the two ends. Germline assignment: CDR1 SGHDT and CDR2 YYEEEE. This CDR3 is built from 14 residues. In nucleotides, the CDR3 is TGTGCCAGCAGCTTGGGGGGGGGGCGTCAGCCCCAGCATTTT. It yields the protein CASSLGGGRQPQHF.